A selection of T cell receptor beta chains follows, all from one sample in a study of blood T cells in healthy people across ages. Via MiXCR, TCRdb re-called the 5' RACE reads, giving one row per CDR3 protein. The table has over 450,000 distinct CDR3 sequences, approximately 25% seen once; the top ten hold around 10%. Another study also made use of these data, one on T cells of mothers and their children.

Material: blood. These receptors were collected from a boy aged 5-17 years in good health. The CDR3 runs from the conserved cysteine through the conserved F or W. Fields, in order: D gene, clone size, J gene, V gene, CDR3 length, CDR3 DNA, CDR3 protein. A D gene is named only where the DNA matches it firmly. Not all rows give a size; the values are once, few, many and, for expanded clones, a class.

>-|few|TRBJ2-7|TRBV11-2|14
TGTGCCAGCAGCAAGGGAGGAGGCACCTACGAGCAGTACTTC
CASSKGGGTYEQYF
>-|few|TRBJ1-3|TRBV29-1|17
TGCAGCGTTGGCGGGGCCCTCGGGGATCGCTCTGGAAACACCATATATTTT
CSVGGALGDRSGNTIYF
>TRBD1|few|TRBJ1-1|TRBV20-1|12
TGCAGTGCCTCAGACAGGGGCACTGAAGCTTTCTTT
CSASDRGTEAFF
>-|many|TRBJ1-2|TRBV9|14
TGTGCCAGCAGCGTAGGTTGGGGGGCCTATGGCTACACCTTC
CASSVGWGAYGYTF
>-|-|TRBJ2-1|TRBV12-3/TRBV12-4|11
TGTGCCAGCAAAGATTTCAATGAGCAGTTCTTC
CASKDFNEQFF
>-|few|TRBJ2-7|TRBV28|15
TGTGCCAGCAGTCTCTCGGCGACGGCCACCTACGAGCAGTACTTC
CASSLSATATYEQYF
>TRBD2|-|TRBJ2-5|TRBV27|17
TGTGCCAGCAGCTCCTTTAGCGGGCCCCCGCGGGAAGAGACCCAGTACTTC
CASSSFSGPPREETQYF
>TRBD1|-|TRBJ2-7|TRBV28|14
TGTGCCAGCTTTTACAGGGGTTCCTCAGGGCAGCAGTACTTC
CASFYRGSSGQQYF
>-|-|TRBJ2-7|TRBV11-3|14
TGTGCCAGCAGCTTGGGGTTCATCGGCGCAGAGCAGTACTTC
CASSLGFIGAEQYF
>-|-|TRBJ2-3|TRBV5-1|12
TGCGCCAGCAGGATAAGGGGGGATACGCAGTATTTT
CASRIRGDTQYF
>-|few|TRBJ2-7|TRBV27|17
TGTGCCAGCAGCCAAAAGGTCGGTTGGGGTGCTCCCTACGAGCAGTACTTC
CASSQKVGWGAPYEQYF
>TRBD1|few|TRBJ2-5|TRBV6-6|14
TGTGCCAGCAGTTTGACAGGGGCGGTAGAGACCCAGTACTTC
CASSLTGAVETQYF
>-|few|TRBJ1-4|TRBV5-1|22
TGCGCCAGCAGCTTTAATCCTCTCGTCCGGGGGCCGACCAATCCAACTAATGAAAAACTGTTTTTT
CASSFNPLVRGPTNPTNEKLFF
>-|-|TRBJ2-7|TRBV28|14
TGTGCCAGCAGTTTTCGGGGCCTGGTCTACGAGCAGTACTTC
CASSFRGLVYEQYF
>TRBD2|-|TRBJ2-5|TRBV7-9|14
TGTGCCAGCAGCTCGAGCGGGAGTTGGGAGACCCAGTACTTC
CASSSSGSWETQYF
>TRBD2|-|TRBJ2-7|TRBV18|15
TGTGCCAGCTCACCACTGAAGCGGGGCCTGCACGAGCAGTACTTC
CASSPLKRGLHEQYF
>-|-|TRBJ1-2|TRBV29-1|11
TGCAGGGAAGGCTTTAACTATGGCTACACCTTC
CREGFNYGYTF
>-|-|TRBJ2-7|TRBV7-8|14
TGTGCCAGCAGCTTAATGGGGTCGGGCTACGAGCAGTACTTC
CASSLMGSGYEQYF
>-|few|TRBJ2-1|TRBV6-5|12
TGTGCCAGCAGGACATCATACAATGAGCAGTTCTTC
CASRTSYNEQFF
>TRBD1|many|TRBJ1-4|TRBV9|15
TGTGCCAGCAGCGTTGGGACAGGTTCCTGGGAAAAACTGTTTTTT
CASSVGTGSWEKLFF
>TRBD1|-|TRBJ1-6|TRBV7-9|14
TGTGCCAGCAGCCCGACAGGGGGCTCTTCACCCCTCCACTTT
CASSPTGGSSPLHF
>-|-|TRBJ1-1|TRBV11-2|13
TGTGCCAGCAGCCCCCTACAAAACACTGAAGCTTTCTTT
CASSPLQNTEAFF
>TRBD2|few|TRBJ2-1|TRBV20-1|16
TGCAGTGCTAGAGATATAAAAGCGGGAGTTCTGGATGAGCAGTTCTTC
CSARDIKAGVLDEQFF
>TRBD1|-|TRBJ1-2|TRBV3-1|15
TGTGCCAGCAGCCAAGATGGACAGGGGTGGGATGGCTACACCTTC
CASSQDGQGWDGYTF
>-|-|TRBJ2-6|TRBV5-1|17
TGCGCCAGCAGCTCAGGGACACTAAGCTCTGGGGCCAACGTCCTGACTTTC
CASSSGTLSSGANVLTF
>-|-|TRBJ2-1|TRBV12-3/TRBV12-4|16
TGTGCCAGCAGTTGGGGGGAGCCAAGCTCCTACAATGAGCAGTTCTTC
CASSWGEPSSYNEQFF
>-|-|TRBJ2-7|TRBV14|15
TGTGCCAGCAGCCAAGATTCGGGCCAGATCTACGAGCAGTACTTC
CASSQDSGQIYEQYF